A single sample is the source of the 16 T cell receptor beta chains below, sequenced in a study of beta chain features in type 1 diabetes. The study, taken as a whole, reports: When Type 1 diabetes patients were examined, their TCRB CDR3s proved moderately but significantly shorter in all four CD4+ subsets.

The isolated RNA, all of it, was reverse transcribed, so expressed TCRB transcripts were what got sequenced. Using immunoSEQ multiplex PCR, the repertoire was profiled, and TCRdb retains in-frame clones only, with some absent. Found here are 130,000 to 150,000 clones, about 13% of them singletons; the top ten hold around 1.2%. No antigens are known for them. The sample comprised central memory CD4+ T cells from blood. The receptors derive from a young man with type 1 diabetes.

This clone was seen a few times. V gene TRBV28 combines with J gene TRBJ2-1, with unresolved D. Trimming pared 4 bases from V and 0 bases from J, leaving 13 bases between. This CDR3 has 16 residues. The germline CDR1 and CDR2 sequences are MDHEN and SYDVKM. CDR3 sequence: CASSSPDGRSYNEQFF. The CDR3 DNA reads as TGTGCCAGCAGTTCCCCCGACGGGCGCTCCTACAATGAGCAGTTCTTC.

This chain's CDR3 is CAWRPNQASNTGELFF. In DNA, the CDR3 is TGTGCCTGGAGACCCAACCAAGCGTCGAACACCGGGGAGCTGTTTTTT. The chain joins TRBV30 to TRBJ2-2, with unresolved D. The CDR3 extends over 16 amino acids. Trimming cost V 3 bases and J 0 bases, with 14 bases left between them. Germline CDR1 GTSNPN, CDR2 SVGIG (reference sequence).

This clone has more than one count but fewer than ten. The genes are TRBV7-9 and TRBJ1-5, with D possibly matching TRBD1 (6 bases). The CDR3 is made up of 13 amino acids. From germline, CDR1 is SEHNR and CDR2 FQNEAQ (reference sequence). Trimming took 5 bases from V and 7 from J, leaving 12 bases between them. CDR3 residues: CASSPGQGQPQHF. The DNA for the CDR3 is TGTGCCAGCAGCCCGGGACAAGGACAGCCCCAGCATTTT.

In its sample, this clone was seen a few times. The J gene is TRBJ1-6, the V gene TRBV28; TRBD1 is a possible D gene (6 bases). The V and J ends lost 6 bases and 8 bases respectively, with 14 bases between them. In germline, CDR1 is MDHEN, CDR2 SYDVKM. The CDR3 contains 14 residues. In DNA form, the CDR3 reads TGTGCCAGCAGCCTGACAGGCTCCGATTCACCCCTCCACTTT. It codes for CASSLTGSDSPLHF. The complete variable domain, with remaining parts taken from reference TRBV28 and TRBJ1-6, reads DVKVTQSSRYLVKRTGEKVFLECVQDMDHENMFWYRQDPGLGLRLIYFSYDVKMKEKGDIPEGYSVSREKKERFSLILESASTNQTSMYLCASSLTGSDSPLHFGNGTRLTVT.

This clone occurred a few times. V gene TRBV7-9 combines with J gene TRBJ2-7; D may correspond to TRBD1 or TRBD2 (5 bases each). The CDR3 has 13 amino acids. In germline, CDR1 is SEHNR, CDR2 FQNEAQ (reference sequence). The V end lost 3 bases, the J end lost 5 bases, and 11 bases lay between the germline ends. The CDR3 DNA reads TGTGCCAGCAGCTTCCAGGGAGTCGACGAGCAGTACTTC. As protein: CASSFQGVDEQYF.

This clone has a handful of counts. This chain links TRBV30 with TRBJ2-6; maybe TRBD1 (5 bases). Trimming cost V 7 bases and J 0 bases, with 7 bases left between them. Germline V gene lookup returns CDR1 GTSNPN and CDR2 SVGIG (reference sequence). The CDR3 runs 13 residues. In DNA, the CDR3 is TGTGCCTCCGACAGCTCTGGGGCCAACGTCCTGACTTTC. Translated: CASDSSGANVLTF.

This clone was recorded many times. Different DNA sequences within this sample yield the same CDR3. The V gene is TRBV11-2, the J gene TRBJ2-1, with no clear D. This CDR3 has 14 residues. Trimming removed 7 bases from V and 0 bases from J, with 10 bases in between. Germline V gene sequence: CDR1 SGHAT, CDR2 FQNNGV. Written as DNA, the CDR3 is TGTGCCAGCACGGACCGGAGCTCCTACAATGAGCAGTTCTTC. Encoded protein: CASTDRSSYNEQFF.

This clone occurred a few times. This chain joins TRBV5-1 and TRBJ1-1, with a tentative D call TRBD1 (5 bases). V lost 4 bases, J lost 4 bases, and 14 bases lay in between. Germline V CDR1 and CDR2: SGHRS, YFSETQ. The CDR3 is 14 amino acids. The CDR3 protein is CASSTVQGSTEAFF. CDR3 coding DNA: TGCGCCAGCAGCACCGTTCAGGGTAGCACTGAAGCTTTCTTT.

The rearrangement joins TRBV29-1 to TRBJ2-7, with a possible D match to TRBD1 (6 bases). V gave up 4 bases and J gave up 8 bases, with 12 bases separating them. This CDR3 region has 11 residues. Germline CDR1 and CDR2: SQVTM and ANQGSEA. The CDR3 DNA reads as TGCAGCGTTGTACAGGGATACAAGCAGTACTTC. Its protein product is CSVVQGYKQYF.

This chain uses TRBV28 with TRBJ2-4; 10 bases are a match to TRBD2. The CDR3 has 17 residues. The germline V gene encodes CDR1 MDHEN and CDR2 SYDVKM. The J segment lost 8 bases and the V segment lost 4 bases, leaving 14 bases of the junction unmatched. The CDR3 reads CASSSFRLSSGGYIQYF. CDR3 nucleotide sequence: TGTGCCAGCAGTTCGTTTCGCCTGTCTAGCGGGGGATACATTCAGTACTTC.

The V gene is TRBV2, the J gene TRBJ1-4, with D possibly matching TRBD1 (6 bases). V shed 3 bases and J shed 8 bases, with 13 bases lying between them. The CDR3 runs 14 residues. Germline V CDR1 and CDR2: SNHLY, FYNNEI. CDR3 loop: CASSESSRGEKLFF. The DNA for the CDR3 is TGTGCCAGCAGTGAGTCATCGAGGGGGGAAAAACTGTTTTTT.

This clone was detected only a few times. The V and J genes are TRBV10-3 and TRBJ2-7; tentative D call: TRBD1 (6 bases). The V end was cut by 2 bases, the J end by 3 bases, with 8 bases between. This CDR3 contains 13 residues. CDR1 is ENHRY, CDR2 SYGVKD, per germline. The chain's CDR3 is CAISEGQSYEQYF. The CDR3 DNA is TGTGCCATCAGTGAGGGACAGAGCTACGAGCAGTACTTC.

The V and J genes are TRBV27 and TRBJ2-7; the D gene is possibly TRBD2 (6 bases). Germline V gene sequence: CDR1 MNHEY, CDR2 SMNVEV (reference sequence). CDR3 length: 15 residues. V dropped 8 bases and J dropped 6 bases, with 23 bases sitting between them. CDR3 coding DNA: TGTGCCAGCGCTCCGCGGGATCAGCCTCCCCTCGAGCAGTACTTC. Its protein product is CASAPRDQPPLEQYF.

This clone was recorded many times. The chain joins TRBV7-8 to TRBJ2-1; no reliable D call. The germline gives CDR1 SGHVS, CDR2 FQNEAQ. The CDR3 loop spans 14 amino acids. V lost 8 bases and J 0 bases, leaving 11 bases between the germline ends. CDR3 DNA sequence: TGTGCCAGCCTAGGAAGTAGCTCCTACAATGAGCAGTTCTTC. Translation gives CASLGSSSYNEQFF.

This chain uses TRBV10-3 with TRBJ1-4, with TRBD1 as a possible D gene (6 bases). CDR1 is ENHRY and CDR2 is SYGVKD in the germline V gene. The V gene lost 4 bases and the J gene lost 6 bases, with 9 bases spanning the gap. CDR3 length: 13 amino acids. CDR3 region: CAISVRGDEKLFF. The CDR3 nucleotides read TGTGCCATCAGTGTAAGGGGGGATGAAAAACTGTTTTTT.

This clone was seen more than once but under ten times. The chain links TRBV9 to TRBJ2-1, with 7 bases that match TRBD2. This CDR3 has 15 residues. CDR1 SGDLS and CDR2 YYNGEE come from the germline V gene. V was pared by 0 bases and J by 5 bases, with 5 bases of the junction left unmatched. CDR3 region: CASSVAGRENNEQFF. The CDR3 nucleotides are TGTGCCAGCAGCGTAGCTGGGCGGGAGAACAATGAGCAGTTCTTC.